This TCR beta chain was recorded in a study of T-cell memory formation after mild COVID-19. General study results and limits: Chiefly within CM and EM were the contracting CD4+ clones; CD8+ ones were within EMRA. Detection of some responders pre-infection suggested pre-existing cross-reactive memory T cells participated. Later expanders leaned CD4+, whereas day 15 to 85 contracting clones were balanced CD4/CD8.

Germline CDR1 and CDR2: SEHNR and FQNEAQ (reference sequence). The CDR3 totals 17 residues. The trim removed 4 bases at V and 1 base at J, leaving 8 bases unmatched. TCRdb processed the 5' RACE reads anew with MiXCR; each CDR3 protein has one entry. The sample carries under 400,000 distinct CDR3 sequences, around 30% recorded once. Remarks on this clonotype: What it recognizes is unknown.

The chain employs TRBV7-9 and TRBJ2-2; 8 bases are shared with TRBD2. The sequencing input was PBMCs or a T cell subset sorted from them (not recorded which). This receptor was obtained from an adult woman who had mild COVID-19 (a few samples of this study predate the infection). Cell type and time point are not known. Written as DNA, the CDR3 is TGTGCCAGCAGCTCCACCAGGACTAGCCGGAACACCGGGGAGCTGTTTTTT. It is translated as CASSSTRTSRNTGELFF.